This T cell receptor beta chain derives from a study of cytomegalovirus exposure and HLA in healthy donors. Amplification used 60 Vbeta primers and 13 Jbeta primers. The assay was immunoSEQ multiplex PCR, and TCRdb's table has in-frame clones only and misses some. The sample shows around 100,000 clones, about 7.6% of them seen only once. Looked up from germline, CDR1 is ENHRY and CDR2 is SYGVKD. CDR3 length: 15 amino acids. V shed 6 bases, J shed 4 bases, and the junction held 4 bases outside the gene matches. Donors sampled were nominally healthy, though unrecorded immune exposures were likely. The sample was PBMCs. The chain couples TRBV10-3 to TRBJ2-7; 15 positions match TRBD2. The source of this sequence is a man between 45 and 60 years old in good health and CMV-seronegative. For the CDR3, the DNA is TGTGCCATCAGCAGGACTAGCGGGGGGGAGTACGAGCAGTACTTC. This translates into CAISRTSGGEYEQYF.